The T cell receptor beta chain under discussion was sequenced for a study of lymphopenia after photon versus proton radiotherapy (dated by TCRdb to the late 2010s). For context, the study as a whole: In patients with gastrointestinal tumors who developed high-grade lymphopenia, the study compared the immunological effects of photon radiation therapy with those of proton radiation therapy. A cohort of around 20 patients with gastrointestinal tumors who received either photon or proton therapy and subsequently developed lymphopenia was included. The goal of the study was to describe how the two radiation modalities differ in their effects on the immune system. The paper's findings and limits, for the study overall: The authors looked at the survival association only in patients who died, and they framed better survival with proton therapy as a possibility rather than a demonstrated result. Relative stability during treatment was observed in proton-treated patients, whereas loss of naive T cells and TCR diversity and gain of effector/memory populations were observed in photon-treated patients. After the lymphocyte count nadir, repertoires from photon-treated patients showed oligoclonal expansion, particularly of CD8+ Temra cells, and this expansion drove the decline in diversity. Across the cohort, a larger post-nadir drop in TCR diversity was inversely correlated with overall survival time among patients who died.

Receptor amplification or capture employed the immunoSEQ multiplex PCR assay. Deep sequencing of rearranged TCR beta loci, alongside multiparametric flow cytometry, was used to profile T cell repertoires. TCRdb provides this immuneACCESS table in a form limited to in-frame rearrangements. Some clones are lacking; in checked studies, under half of them reflect an unresolved V gene, and why the rest are absent is not known. Across this sample there are 68,000 or so clones, with approximately 90% seen only once. The ten biggest clones cover about 3.1% of the sample. In the case of this clone: What antigen it recognizes has not been identified. The sample holds no much larger clone one base away, and base qualities are not on file.

The CDR3 contains 14 residues, cysteine and phenylalanine counted. The CDR3 DNA has 42 bases and is translated from base 1. Based on the germline V gene (reference sequence), the CDR1 and CDR2 sequences are LNHDA and SQIVND. At the junction V is shortened by 8 bases and J by 4 bases, with 15 bases in between. The rearranged segments are TRBV19 and TRBJ2-1, with TRBD2 tentatively as D gene (5 bases match). The TCR was taken from a woman between 65 and 79 years old with pancreatic cancer. Sample: peripheral blood, taken from a patient treated with photon-based radiotherapy. The nucleotide sequence is given as TGTGCCAGTTCCCGAACTAGGTCGTACAATGAGCAGTTCTTC. This gives the protein CASSRTRSYNEQFF. Supplemented by the reference TRBV19 and TRBJ2-1 proteins around the CDR3, the complete variable domain is DGGITQSPKYLFRKEGQNVTLSCEQNLNHDAMYWYRQDPGQGLRLIYYSQIVNDFQKGDIAEGYSVSREKKESFPLTVTSAQKNPTAFYLCASSRTRSYNEQFFGPGTRLTVL.